These 23 T cell receptor beta chains came from one sample sequenced in a study of CD8 T cells in ankylosing spondylitis. Overall study results and limits: Several highly homologous variants formed a TCR beta motif that appeared characteristic of ankylosing spondylitis blood.

TCRdb ran MiXCR on the 5' RACE reads and lists one entry per CDR3 protein. This sample has 450,000 or so distinct CDR3 sequences, with more than 25% found just once. These receptors' targets are unknown. Input material: blood, either unsorted or a sorted T cell fraction (not recorded which). These receptors all come from a male donor with ankylosing spondylitis.

This clonotype came up a few times. The chain uses TRBV18 and TRBJ2-7; tentatively, D is TRBD1 (6 bases). This CDR3 comprises 14 residues. The germline V gene has CDR1 KGHSH and CDR2 LQKENI. Trimming pared 3 bases from V and 5 bases from J, leaving 14 bases between. CDR3 in DNA: TGTGCCAGCTCACCGGGGGCGGGTATCAACGAGCAGTACGTC. Its protein product is CASSPGAGINEQYV.

J is TRBJ2-2 and V is TRBV5-1, with D unclear. V was shortened by 1 base and J by 6 bases, with 4 bases between the two germline ends. CDR3 length equals 12 residues. Germline CDR1 is SGHRS and CDR2 is YFSETQ. The CDR3 region has the DNA TGCGCCAGCAGCTTGCAGGCCGGGGAGCTGTTTTTT. Residues: CASSLQAGELFF.

The chain employs TRBV5-1 and TRBJ2-5, with 9 bases lining up with TRBD1. The CDR3 has 18 amino acids. V was pared by 5 bases and J by 1 base, with 15 bases of the junction left unmatched. CDR1 SGHRS and CDR2 YFSETQ come from the germline V gene. The CDR3 nucleotides are TGCGCCAGCAGTCGAACGCCGATGGACAGGGGAAGCCAAGAGACCCAGTACTTC. Translated, it gives CASSRTPMDRGSQETQYF. Combining the CDR3 with reference TRBV5-1 and TRBJ2-5 gives the whole variable domain KAGVTQTPRYLIKTRGQQVTLSCSPISGHRSVSWYQQTPGQGLQFLFEYFSETQRNKGNFPGRFSGRQFSNSRSEMNVSTLELGDSALYLCASSRTPMDRGSQETQYFGPGTRLLVL.

J is TRBJ1-1 and V is TRBV5-5; no clear D. The CDR3 has 14 amino acids. Germline V gene lookup returns CDR1 SGHKS and CDR2 YYEKEE (reference sequence). V was trimmed by 4 bases and J by 1 base, leaving 11 bases between them. The DNA of the CDR3 is TGTGCCAGCAGCCGATGGGGAGAGAACACTGAAGCTTTCTTT. Translating gives CASSRWGENTEAFF.

There are a few counts of this clonotype. This chain uses TRBV12-3 or TRBV12-4 with TRBJ1-2; TRBD1 matches at 12 bases. J was trimmed by 7 bases and V by 2 bases; bases with no gene match: 8. The CDR3 length is 16 residues. CDR3 loop: CASSLSGQGAYLGYTF. CDR3 coding DNA: TGTGCCAGCAGTTTATCGGGACAGGGGGCGTATCTTGGCTACACCTTC.

The genes are TRBV12-3 or TRBV12-4 and TRBJ2-1; TRBD2 aligns across 7 bases. The trim removed 3 bases at V and 10 bases at J, leaving 9 bases unmatched. CDR3 length equals 14 residues. The CDR3 loop reads CASSFVAGAGEQFF. In nucleotides, the CDR3 is TGTGCCAGCAGTTTTGTAGCGGGCGCGGGGGAGCAGTTCTTC.

The chain recombines TRBV7-2 with TRBJ1-2; 7 nucleotides agree with TRBD1. Trimming removed 3 bases from V and 1 base from J; junction bases left unmatched: 2. The CDR3 sequence is 14 residues long. CDR1 is SGHTA, CDR2 FQGNSA, per germline. The CDR3 region is CASSLTGLNYGYTF. As DNA, the CDR3 is TGTGCCAGCAGCTTGACAGGGCTTAACTATGGCTACACCTTC.

The chain joins TRBV5-1 to TRBJ1-2; TRBD1 is a possible D gene (6 bases). CDR3 length: 15 residues. CDR1 and CDR2 (germline): SGHRS, YFSETQ. The V and J ends lost 2 bases and 1 base respectively, with 12 bases between them. The CDR3 DNA is TGCGCCAGCAGCTTTGCCGGACAGATTAACTATGGCTACACCTTC. This codes for CASSFAGQINYGYTF.

The chain joins TRBV10-3 to TRBJ2-7; D remains ambiguous. Trimming cost V 8 bases and J 5 bases, with 10 bases left between them. There are 11 residues in the CDR3. Germline loops: CDR1 ENHRY, CDR2 SYGVKD. The CDR3 protein is CAISRENEQYF. Here the CDR3 DNA reads TGTGCCATCTCACGCGAGAACGAGCAGTACTTC.

V is TRBV10-3 and J is TRBJ1-2; TRBD1 agrees at 7 bases. V was pared by 5 bases and J by 3 bases, with 6 bases of the junction left unmatched. Germline CDR1 is ENHRY and CDR2 is SYGVKD. The CDR3 consists of 14 residues. CDR3 bases: TGTGCCATCAGTCCTGACAGGGTTTACTATGGCTACACCTTC. It translates to CAISPDRVYYGYTF.

The genes are TRBV7-2 and TRBJ2-1; 9 positions agree with TRBD2. CDR1 is SGHTA and CDR2 is FQGNSA in the germline V gene. The V gene end was trimmed by 5 bases and the J gene end by 15 bases; junction bases not matched to a gene: 11. CDR3 size: 13 residues. The CDR3 nucleotides read TGTGCCAGCAGCCGGGGACTAGCTAACTGGGGGTTCTTC. It specifies CASSRGLANWGFF.

The rearrangement links TRBV20-1 to TRBJ2-2, with 8 bases that match TRBD2. Trimming took 6 bases from V and 6 from J; bases not matched to a gene: 9. This CDR3 contains 14 residues. CDR1 DFQATT and CDR2 SNEGSKA come from the germline V gene (reference sequence). The CDR3 loop is CSAGVGAGAGELFF. The CDR3 DNA follows: TGCAGTGCCGGAGTCGGAGCGGGAGCCGGGGAGCTGTTTTTT.

This chain links TRBV5-1 with TRBJ2-3; D may be TRBD1 (6 bases). Germline V gene sequence: CDR1 SGHRS, CDR2 YFSETQ. This CDR3 has 15 amino acids. V lost 5 bases and J lost 1, with 14 bases in between. Here the CDR3 DNA reads TGCGCCAGCAGACTTGGGACACCCGGCACAGATACGCAGTATTTT. Amino acid sequence: CASRLGTPGTDTQYF.

J is TRBJ2-1 and V is TRBV4-2; D gene ambiguous. Germline V gives CDR1 LGHNA, CDR2 YNFKEQ. This CDR3 spans 15 amino acids. The V and J ends lost 0 bases and 7 bases respectively, with 13 bases between them. DNA of the CDR3: TGTGCCAGCAGCCAAGAACCCGCCTTAGGGAATGAGCAGTTCTTC. Encoded protein: CASSQEPALGNEQFF.

A few counts support this clonotype. The chain recombines TRBV11-1 with TRBJ2-1; D gene uncertain. Germline assignment: CDR1 SGHAT and CDR2 FQDESV (reference sequence). The CDR3 has 12 residues. V lost 5 bases to trimming and J lost 6 bases, with 8 bases between them. The CDR3 bases are TGTGCCAGCAGCCCACGATCCAATGAGCAGTTCTTC. Its translation is CASSPRSNEQFF.

The chain joins TRBV20-1 to TRBJ2-3; 9 positions match TRBD2. Trimming at V came to 5 bases and at J to 4 bases, leaving 7 bases not matched to a gene. The CDR3 is 14 residues long. The V gene's germline CDR1 is DFQATT and CDR2 SNEGSKA (reference sequence). The CDR3 reads CSALLSGSADTQYF. DNA for the CDR3: TGCAGTGCTTTACTTAGCGGGAGTGCAGATACGCAGTATTTT.

The chain is built from TRBV29-1 and TRBJ1-4; D is ambiguous. Per the germline V gene, CDR1 is SQVTM and CDR2 is ANQGSEA. CDR3 length: 13 residues. Trimming cost V 8 bases and J 1 base, with 11 bases left between them. CDR3 DNA: TGCAGCATCGGGGAGGGAACTAATGAAAAACTGTTTTTT. Translation: CSIGEGTNEKLFF.

This clonotype was seen a few times. The chain employs TRBV10-2 and TRBJ1-1; D not certain. Germline loops: CDR1 WSHSY, CDR2 SAAADI. Trimming pared 2 bases from V and 0 bases from J, leaving 7 bases between. The CDR3 is made up of 14 amino acids. CDR3 protein: CASSEPGMNTEAFF. The CDR3 DNA sequence: TGCGCCAGCAGTGAGCCGGGGATGAACACTGAAGCTTTCTTT.

Only a few counts were recorded for this clonotype. The chain combines TRBV20-1 with TRBJ2-3, with 7 bases aligning to TRBD2. The CDR3 loop spans 17 amino acids. Germline lookup yields CDR1 DFQATT and CDR2 SNEGSKA (reference sequence). Losses at the gene ends were 3 bases for V and 2 bases for J; bases not matched to a gene: 14. The CDR3 nucleotides read TGCAGTGCTAGGAGTCTAGCGGAAAGTTCACACACAGATACGCAGTATTTT. Translation: CSARSLAESSHTDTQYF.

This clonotype has more than one count but fewer than ten. This chain connects TRBV18 to TRBJ2-7; D ambiguous. Germline values: CDR1 KGHSH, CDR2 LQKENI. The length of the CDR3 is 13 residues. V lost 2 bases and J 2 bases, leaving 7 bases between the germline ends. The CDR3 DNA reads as TGTGCCAGCTCACCAAAGGCAGCCTACGAGCAGTACTTC. It codes for CASSPKAAYEQYF.

There are a few counts of this clonotype. The J gene is TRBJ2-1, the V gene TRBV20-1; 9 bases are shared with TRBD2. V lost 6 bases and J lost 5; bases outside the gene matches: 11. Germline CDR1 DFQATT, CDR2 SNEGSKA (reference sequence). CDR3 length equals 15 residues. The chain's CDR3 is CSAFLSGRRDNEQFF. CDR3 nucleotides: TGCAGTGCCTTCCTTAGCGGGAGAAGGGACAATGAGCAGTTCTTC.

The genes are TRBV20-1 and TRBJ2-5; possible D gene TRBD1, 6 bases. Between the trimmed V and J ends, which lost 0 bases and 8 bases, there was a span of 19 bases. The CDR3 totals 15 residues. The V gene's germline CDR1 is DFQATT and CDR2 SNEGSKA (reference sequence). The CDR3 loop reads CSARDREQGGDTQYF. The CDR3 DNA sequence: TGCAGTGCTAGAGATCGGGAACAGGGTGGGGATACCCAGTACTTC.

This clonotype was observed many times. Germline and junction disagree at one end, which may indicate a read error. The genes are TRBV5-1 and TRBJ2-5; D gene unclear. Germline V CDR1 and CDR2: SGHRS, YFSETQ. The CDR3 runs 11 residues. The chain's CDR3 is CASSLTETQYF. The CDR3 DNA follows: TGTGCCAGCAGCTTGACAGAGACCCAGTACTTC.